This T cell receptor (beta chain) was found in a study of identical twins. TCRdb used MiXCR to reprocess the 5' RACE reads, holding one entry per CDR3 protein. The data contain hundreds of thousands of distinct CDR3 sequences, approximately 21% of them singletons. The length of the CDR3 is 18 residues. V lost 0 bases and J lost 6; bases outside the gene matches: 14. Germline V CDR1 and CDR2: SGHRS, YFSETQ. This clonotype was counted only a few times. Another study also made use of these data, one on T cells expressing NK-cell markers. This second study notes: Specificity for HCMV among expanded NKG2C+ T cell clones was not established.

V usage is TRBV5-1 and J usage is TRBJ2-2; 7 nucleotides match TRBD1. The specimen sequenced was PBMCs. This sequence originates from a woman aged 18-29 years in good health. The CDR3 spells CASSLATGNSYVAGELFF. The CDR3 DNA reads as TGCGCCAGCAGCTTGGCGACAGGGAATTCTTACGTCGCCGGGGAGCTGTTTTTT.